Listed below are T cell receptor beta chains from one sample, sequenced in a study of cytomegalovirus exposure and HLA in healthy donors. Some clones are missing from TCRdb's copy, which holds only in-frame ones; the method was immunoSEQ multiplex PCR. The top ten clones hold approximately 6% of a sample with under 150,000 clones, about three quarters of them seen once. Material: PBMCs. The receptors stem from a woman aged 35 to 49 in good health and CMV-seronegative. CDR3s include the opening cysteine and the closing phenylalanine or tryptophan. Each record gives: clone size, D gene, J gene, V gene, CDR3 protein, CDR3 DNA. A D gene is named only where the DNA matches it firmly. Clone size is not always given. Where it is, it says once, few, many or a class for expanded clones.

>.|TRBD2|TRBJ2-7|TRBV9
CASSPRIDSGSSQYF
TGTGCCAGCAGCCCCCGCATTGATAGCGGGAGTTCGCAGTACTTC
>.|.|TRBJ1-2|TRBV7-9
CASSPLRENYGYTF
TGTGCCAGCAGCCCTCTCAGGGAAAACTATGGCTACACCTTC
>.|TRBD2|TRBJ2-1|TRBV7-9
CASTSSGGFYYNEQFF
TGTGCCAGCACTTCTAGCGGGGGGTTTTATTACAATGAGCAGTTCTTC
>.|.|TRBJ2-1|TRBV7-9
CANRGGGAYNEQFF
TGTGCCAACCGCGGAGGGGGGGCCTACAATGAGCAGTTCTTC
>.|.|TRBJ1-1|TRBV28
CASSFQAPGTEAFF
TGTGCCAGCAGTTTTCAGGCCCCTGGCACTGAAGCTTTCTTT
>few|TRBD2|TRBJ2-3|TRBV4-1
CASSPRLAGGEDLRGAQYF
TGCGCCAGCAGCCCCCGACTAGCGGGAGGAGAGGACTTGCGGGGGGCGCAGTATTTT
>.|.|TRBJ2-5|TRBV28
CASTIRQGLRETQYF
TGTGCCAGCACCATCCGACAAGGTTTGAGAGAGACCCAGTACTTC
>.|.|TRBJ2-7|TRBV18
CASSPQHDAELTYEQYF
TGTGCCAGCTCACCACAGCACGACGCGGAACTCACCTACGAGCAGTACTTC
>.|.|TRBJ2-2|TRBV14
CASSRRLIRGTGELFF
TGTGCCAGCAGCCGTCGACTAATAAGGGGGACCGGGGAGCTGTTTTTT
>.|TRBD1|TRBJ1-4|TRBV28
CASRPPDRGNEKLFF
TGTGCCAGCAGACCCCCGGACAGGGGAAATGAAAAACTGTTTTTT
>.|TRBD1|TRBJ1-2|TRBV4-3
CASSHHGQGGYGYTF
TGCGCCAGCAGCCATCACGGACAGGGGGGCTATGGCTACACCTTC
>.|.|TRBJ1-5|TRBV4-3
CASSQDSGQPQHF
TGCGCCAGCAGCCAAGATTCGGGTCAGCCCCAGCATTTT
>once|.|TRBJ1-2|TRBV28
CAISLGQGLNYGYTF
TGTGCCATCAGTTTAGGGCAGGGCCTTAACTATGGCTACACCTTC
>.|.|TRBJ1-4|TRBV9
CASSAGQPNEKLFF
TGTGCCAGCAGCGCAGGACAGCCTAATGAAAAACTGTTTTTT